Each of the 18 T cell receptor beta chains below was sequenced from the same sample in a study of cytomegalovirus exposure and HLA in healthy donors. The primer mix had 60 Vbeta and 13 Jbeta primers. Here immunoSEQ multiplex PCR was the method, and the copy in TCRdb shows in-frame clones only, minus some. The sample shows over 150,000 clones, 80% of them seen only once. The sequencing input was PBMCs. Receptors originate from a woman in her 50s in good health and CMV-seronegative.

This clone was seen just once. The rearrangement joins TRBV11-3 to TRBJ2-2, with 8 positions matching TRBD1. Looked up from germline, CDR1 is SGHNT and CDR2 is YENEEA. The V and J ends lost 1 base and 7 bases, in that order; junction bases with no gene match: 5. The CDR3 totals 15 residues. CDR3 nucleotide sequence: TGTGCCAGCAGCTTAGGGACAGGGACGCGCGGGGAGCTGTTTTTT. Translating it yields CASSLGTGTRGELFF. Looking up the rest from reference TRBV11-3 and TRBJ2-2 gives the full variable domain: EAGVVQSPRYKIIEKKQPVAFWCNPISGHNTLYWYLQNLGQGPELLIRYENEEAVDDSQLPKDRFSAERLKGVDSTLKIQPAELGDSAVYLCASSLGTGTRGELFFGEGSRLTVL.

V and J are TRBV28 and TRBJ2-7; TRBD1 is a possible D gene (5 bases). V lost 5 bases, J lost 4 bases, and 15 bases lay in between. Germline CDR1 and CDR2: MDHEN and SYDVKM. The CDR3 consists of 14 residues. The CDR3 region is CASSTPGIRYEQYF. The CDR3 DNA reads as TGTGCCAGCAGTACCCCAGGGATCAGGTACGAGCAGTACTTC.

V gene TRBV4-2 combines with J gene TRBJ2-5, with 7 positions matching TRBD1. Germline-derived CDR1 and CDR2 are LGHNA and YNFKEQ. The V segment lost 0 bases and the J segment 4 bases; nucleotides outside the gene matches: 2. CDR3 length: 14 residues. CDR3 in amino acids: CASSQERGRETQYF. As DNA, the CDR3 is TGTGCCAGCAGCCAAGAGAGGGGGCGAGAGACCCAGTACTTC.

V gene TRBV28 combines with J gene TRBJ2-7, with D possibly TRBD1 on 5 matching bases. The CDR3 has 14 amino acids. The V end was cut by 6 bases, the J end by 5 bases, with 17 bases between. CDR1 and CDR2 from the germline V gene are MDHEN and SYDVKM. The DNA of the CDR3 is TGTGCCAGCAGGACCCAGACAGCTTCCCACGAGCAGTACTTC. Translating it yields CASRTQTASHEQYF.

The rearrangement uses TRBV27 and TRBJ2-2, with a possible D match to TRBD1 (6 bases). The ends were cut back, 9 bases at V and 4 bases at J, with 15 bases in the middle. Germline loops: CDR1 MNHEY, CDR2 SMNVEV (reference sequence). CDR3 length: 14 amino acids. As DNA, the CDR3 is TGTGCCAGTTATACAGGGCAGGGCACCGGGGAGCTGTTTTTT. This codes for CASYTGQGTGELFF.

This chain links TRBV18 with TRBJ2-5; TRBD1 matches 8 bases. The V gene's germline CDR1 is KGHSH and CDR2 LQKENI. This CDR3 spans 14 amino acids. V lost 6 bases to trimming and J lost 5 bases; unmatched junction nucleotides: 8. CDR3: CASSADRGGETQYF. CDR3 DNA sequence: TGTGCCAGCTCCGCCGACAGGGGAGGCGAGACCCAGTACTTC. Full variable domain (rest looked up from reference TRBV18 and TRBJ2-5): NAGVMQNPRHLVRRRGQEARLRCSPMKGHSHVYWYRQLPEEGLKFMVYLQKENIIDESGMPKERFSAEFPKEGPSILRIQQVVRGDSAAYFCASSADRGGETQYFGPGTRLLVL.

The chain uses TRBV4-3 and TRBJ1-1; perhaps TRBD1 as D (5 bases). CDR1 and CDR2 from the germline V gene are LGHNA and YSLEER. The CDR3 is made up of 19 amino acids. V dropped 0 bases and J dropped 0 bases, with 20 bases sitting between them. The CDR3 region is CASSQEPGEFRDLNTEAFF. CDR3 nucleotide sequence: TGCGCCAGCAGCCAAGAACCGGGGGAGTTCAGGGACCTGAACACTGAAGCTTTCTTT.

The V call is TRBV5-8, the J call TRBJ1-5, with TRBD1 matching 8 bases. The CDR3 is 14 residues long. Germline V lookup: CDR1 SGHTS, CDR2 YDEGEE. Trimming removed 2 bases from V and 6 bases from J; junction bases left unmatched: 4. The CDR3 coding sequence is TGTGCCAGCAGCTTCCAGACAGGGGTTCAGCCCCAGCATTTT. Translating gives CASSFQTGVQPQHF.

CDR3 sequence (DNA): TGCGCCAGCAGCCGGACAGGGGGCTCCTACGAGCAGTACTTC. Translation: CASSRTGGSYEQYF. The chain recombines TRBV5-1 with TRBJ2-7, with 10 bases identical to TRBD1. The J segment lost 0 bases and the V segment lost 4 bases, leaving 1 base of the junction unmatched. From germline, CDR1 is SGHRS and CDR2 YFSETQ. The CDR3 runs 14 residues.

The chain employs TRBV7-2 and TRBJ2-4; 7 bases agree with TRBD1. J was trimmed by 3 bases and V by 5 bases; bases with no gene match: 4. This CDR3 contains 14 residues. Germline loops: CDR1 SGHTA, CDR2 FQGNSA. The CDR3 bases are TGTGCCAGCAGCCCCCGGACAGGCAAAAACATTCAGTACTTC. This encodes CASSPRTGKNIQYF.

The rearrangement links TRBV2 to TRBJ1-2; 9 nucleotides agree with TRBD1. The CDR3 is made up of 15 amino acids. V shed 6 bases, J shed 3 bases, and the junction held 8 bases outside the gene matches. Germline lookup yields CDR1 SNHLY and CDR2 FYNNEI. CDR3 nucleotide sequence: TGTGCCAGCAGAGAGACAGGGGGGGAAGACTATGGCTACACCTTC. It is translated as CASRETGGEDYGYTF.

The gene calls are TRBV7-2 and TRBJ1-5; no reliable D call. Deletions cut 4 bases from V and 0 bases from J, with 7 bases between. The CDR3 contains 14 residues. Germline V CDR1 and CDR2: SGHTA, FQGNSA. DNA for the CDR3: TGTGCCAGCAGCTCCCAAGCTAGCAATCAGCCCCAGCATTTT. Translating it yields CASSSQASNQPQHF.

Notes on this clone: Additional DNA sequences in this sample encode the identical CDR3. The CDR3 nucleotides read TGTGCCAACAAACTCACGGGGGGAGAGACCCAGTACTTC. This gives the protein CANKLTGGETQYF. This chain joins TRBV7-2 and TRBJ2-5; TRBD2 aligns across 7 bases. Germline-derived CDR1 and CDR2 are SGHTA and FQGNSA. The CDR3 is made up of 13 amino acids. The J segment lost 4 bases and the V segment lost 10 bases, leaving 9 bases of the junction unmatched.

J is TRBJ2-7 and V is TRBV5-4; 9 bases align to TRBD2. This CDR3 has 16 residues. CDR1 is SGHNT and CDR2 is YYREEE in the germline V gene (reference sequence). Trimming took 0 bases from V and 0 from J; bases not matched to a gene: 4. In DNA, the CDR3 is TGTGCCAGCAGCTTGGGCAGCGGGAGGAGCTCCTACGAGCAGTACTTC. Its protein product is CASSLGSGRSSYEQYF.

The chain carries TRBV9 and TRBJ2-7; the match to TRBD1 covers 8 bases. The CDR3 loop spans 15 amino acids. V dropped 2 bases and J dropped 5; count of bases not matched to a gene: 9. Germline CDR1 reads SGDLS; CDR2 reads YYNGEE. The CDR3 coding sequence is TGTGCCAGCAGCGTTAGGACAGGGCCTCTCAACGAGCAGTACTTC. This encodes CASSVRTGPLNEQYF.

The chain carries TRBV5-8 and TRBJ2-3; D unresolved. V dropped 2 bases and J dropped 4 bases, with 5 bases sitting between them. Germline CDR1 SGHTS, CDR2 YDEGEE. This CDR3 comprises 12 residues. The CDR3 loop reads CASSFRADTQYF. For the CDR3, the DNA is TGTGCCAGCAGCTTCCGAGCAGATACGCAGTATTTT.

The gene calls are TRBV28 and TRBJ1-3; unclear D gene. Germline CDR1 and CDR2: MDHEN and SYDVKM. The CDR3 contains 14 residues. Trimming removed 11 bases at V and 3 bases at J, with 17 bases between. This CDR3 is CASQQAGNGNTIYF. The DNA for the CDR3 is TGTGCCTCCCAGCAGGCGGGCAATGGAAACACCATATATTTT. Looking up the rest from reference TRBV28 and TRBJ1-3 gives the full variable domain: DVKVTQSSRYLVKRTGEKVFLECVQDMDHENMFWYRQDPGLGLRLIYFSYDVKMKEKGDIPEGYSVSREKKERFSLILESASTNQTSMYLCASQQAGNGNTIYFGEGSWLTVV.

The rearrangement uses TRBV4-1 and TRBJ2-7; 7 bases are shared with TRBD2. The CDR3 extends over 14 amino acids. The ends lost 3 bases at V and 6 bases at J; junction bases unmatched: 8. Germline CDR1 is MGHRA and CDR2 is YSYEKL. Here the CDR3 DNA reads TGCGCCAGCAGCCATCCCGGGGAGGGTTTCGAGCAGTACTTC. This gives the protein CASSHPGEGFEQYF.